The 18 T cell receptor beta chains below come from one sample, sequenced in a study of shared clonotypes between healthy human individuals. The data were produced by immunoSEQ multiplex PCR, yet TCRdb's version contains in-frame clones alone and is incomplete. Of 2.3 million or so clones in the sample, roughly 93% are singletons; the top ten hold about 0.39%. Sequencing used naive CD4+ T cells from PBMCs. The subset here: CD45RA+ positively selected. These receptors were obtained from a man aged 18 to 35 in good health. Some clones in this sample may be carry-over from other donors' samples.

This chain joins TRBV7-9 and TRBJ1-1; D might be TRBD1 (5 bases). V lost 1 base, J lost 5 bases, and 8 bases lay in between. The germline gives CDR1 SEHNR, CDR2 FQNEAQ (reference sequence). This CDR3 region has 13 residues. Written as DNA, the CDR3 is TGTGCCAGCAGCTTAGTAGGGGTTACTGAAGCTTTCTTT. Protein: CASSLVGVTEAFF.

The chain has TRBV11-2 and TRBJ2-3; no reliable D call. This CDR3 has 13 amino acids. Between the trimmed V and J ends, which lost 3 bases and 0 bases, there was a span of 4 bases. Germline CDR1 is SGHAT and CDR2 is FQNNGV. DNA for the CDR3: TGTGCCAGCAGCTTCCGGAGCACAGATACGCAGTATTTT. Protein product: CASSFRSTDTQYF.

V is TRBV28 and J is TRBJ2-4, with TRBD1 identical over 7 bases. Germline V gene sequence: CDR1 MDHEN, CDR2 SYDVKM. The CDR3 is 13 amino acids. Losses at the gene ends were 6 bases for V and 3 bases for J; bases not matched to a gene: 2. The DNA for the CDR3 is TGTGCCAGCAGCGGGGACAGCAAAAACATTCAGTACTTC. Its protein is CASSGDSKNIQYF.

The CDR3 sequence is CASSPWTSTDTQYF. The CDR3 DNA follows: TGTGCCAGCAGTCCATGGACCAGCACAGATACGCAGTATTTT. The chain carries TRBV28 and TRBJ2-3, with D unresolved. From germline, CDR1 is MDHEN and CDR2 SYDVKM. V lost 5 bases and J 0 bases, leaving 9 bases between the germline ends. The length of the CDR3 is 14 residues.

The chain recombines TRBV4-1 with TRBJ1-3; no firm D call. The length of the CDR3 is 14 residues. Germline CDR1 reads MGHRA; CDR2 reads YSYEKL. Trimming pared 6 bases from V and 4 bases from J, leaving 13 bases between. Written as DNA, the CDR3 is TGCGCCAGCAGTCGACCCGAGGGCGGAAACACCATATATTTT. Translated, it gives CASSRPEGGNTIYF.

CDR3 DNA: TGTGCCAGCAGCGCGGGACCGGGCTACGAGCAGTACTTC. Translating it yields CASSAGPGYEQYF. The rearrangement links TRBV9 to TRBJ2-7; the D call may be TRBD1 or TRBD2 (5 bases each). Germline V gene lookup returns CDR1 SGDLS and CDR2 YYNGEE. The V gene lost 3 bases and the J gene lost 3 bases, with 10 bases spanning the gap. CDR3 length equals 13 residues.

The chain has TRBV11-3 and TRBJ2-7; no clear D. Germline V lookup: CDR1 SGHNT, CDR2 YENEEA. Trimming took 2 bases from V and 4 from J, leaving 18 bases between them. The CDR3 has 16 amino acids. The chain's CDR3 is CASSLHSPITSYEQYF. The DNA for the CDR3 is TGTGCCAGCAGCTTACATTCCCCCATTACATCATACGAGCAGTACTTC.

The V and J genes are TRBV4-1 and TRBJ1-3, with D tentatively TRBD1 (5 bases). V was cut by 1 base and J by 4 bases, with 17 bases left in between. The germline V gene encodes CDR1 MGHRA and CDR2 YSYEKL. The CDR3 is 17 residues long. The CDR3 nucleotides read TGCGCCAGCAGCCAAGTAAGGCGGCAGGGCGGAGGAAACACCATATATTTT. This codes for CASSQVRRQGGGNTIYF.

This clone appeared a few times. The same CDR3 arises from other DNA sequences in this sample as well. CDR3 in amino acids: CASSLTDTQYF. The CDR3 DNA is TGTGCCAGCAGTCTAACAGATACGCAGTATTTT. The V and J genes are TRBV28 and TRBJ2-3, with D unresolved. The CDR3 covers 11 residues. Germline V gene data show CDR1 as MDHEN and CDR2 as SYDVKM. V was cut by 5 bases and J by 3 bases, with 3 bases left in between.

The chain combines TRBV25-1 with TRBJ2-2; D might be TRBD1 (6 bases). The germline CDR1 and CDR2 sequences are MGHDK and SYGVNS. Trimming pared 2 bases from V and 1 base from J, leaving 11 bases between. CDR3 length: 16 residues. The DNA for the CDR3 is TGTGCCAGCAGTGAACTGGGCAGGGGGAACACCGGGGAGCTGTTTTTT. Its protein product is CASSELGRGNTGELFF.

This chain links TRBV5-1 with TRBJ1-1; 9 nucleotides align to TRBD1. The CDR3 contains 16 residues. The trim removed 4 bases at V and 1 base at J, leaving 8 bases unmatched. CDR1 is SGHRS, CDR2 YFSETQ, per germline. This chain's CDR3 is CASSDPMTGGNTEAFF. The DNA for the CDR3 is TGCGCCAGCAGCGACCCGATGACAGGGGGGAACACTGAAGCTTTCTTT.

CDR3 sequence (DNA): TGTGCCAGCAGCCCCCCCAGGCGCCACAATGAGCAGTTCTTC. Its protein product is CASSPPRRHNEQFF. V is TRBV27 and J is TRBJ2-1; D call uncertain. Per the germline V gene, CDR1 is MNHEY and CDR2 is SMNVEV (reference sequence). The ends were cut back, 6 bases at V and 5 bases at J, with 14 bases in the middle. The CDR3 contains 14 residues.

The chain uses TRBV7-7 and TRBJ2-1, with 8 bases fitting TRBD2. Germline V gene sequence: CDR1 SSHAT, CDR2 FNYEAQ (reference sequence). Unmatched junction bases numbered 10, after V lost 3 bases and J lost 9 bases. This CDR3 is 15 amino acids long. The CDR3 coding sequence is TGTGCCAGCAGCTTGAGCCGAGAGCGGGAGACTGAGCAGTTCTTC. Translating it yields CASSLSRERETEQFF.

V usage is TRBV5-5 and J usage is TRBJ2-2; a weak D match, TRBD1 (6 bases). This CDR3 is 14 amino acids long. V was trimmed by 3 bases and J by 7 bases, leaving 13 bases between them. In germline, CDR1 is SGHKS, CDR2 YYEKEE (reference sequence). The CDR3 protein is CASSSNRVRGELFF. The CDR3 region has the DNA TGTGCCAGCAGCTCTAACAGGGTACGCGGGGAGCTGTTTTTT.

The chain carries TRBV19 and TRBJ1-1; D is perhaps TRBD1 (5 bases). This CDR3 has 16 amino acids. Trimming took off 10 bases at V and 0 bases at J, with 21 bases between the two ends. The germline V gene encodes CDR1 LNHDA and CDR2 SQIVND (reference sequence). This CDR3 reads CATRRWDGDMNTEAFF. The CDR3, as DNA: TGTGCCACCCGGAGGTGGGACGGCGACATGAACACTGAAGCTTTCTTT.

The chain carries TRBV7-2 and TRBJ2-7; D is undetermined. Germline V gives CDR1 SGHTA, CDR2 FQGNSA. The V end was cut by 5 bases, the J end by 6 bases, with 8 bases between. This CDR3 has 11 amino acids. Here the CDR3 DNA reads TGTGCCAGCAGCCCTCATGGCGAGCAGTACTTC. Its protein is CASSPHGEQYF.

This clone was recorded only once. This chain connects TRBV5-1 to TRBJ1-1; a possible D gene is TRBD1 (6 bases). Trimming removed 4 bases at V and 8 bases at J, with 18 bases between. Germline CDR1 is SGHRS and CDR2 is YFSETQ. The CDR3 runs 14 residues. CDR3 in DNA: TGCGCCAGCAGCCTTGGAACACGCGGACAGGAAGCTTTCTTT. Translated, it gives CASSLGTRGQEAFF.

The rearrangement links TRBV9 to TRBJ2-3; 9 positions match TRBD2. The trim removed 0 bases at V and 5 bases at J, leaving 7 bases unmatched. Germline V gene lookup returns CDR1 SGDLS and CDR2 YYNGEE. This CDR3 contains 16 residues. Here the CDR3 DNA reads TGTGCCAGCAGCGTAGCTCCAGCGGGAGGTGTAGATACGCAGTATTTT. The encoded protein is CASSVAPAGGVDTQYF. The complete variable domain, with remaining parts taken from reference TRBV9 and TRBJ2-3, reads DSGVTQTPKHLITATGQRVTLRCSPRSGDLSVYWYQQSLDQGLQFLIQYYNGEERAKGNILERFSAQQFPDLHSELNLSSLELGDSALYFCASSVAPAGGVDTQYFGPGTRLTVL.